This TCR beta chain appears in the sequencing data of a study of OX40 agonist ivuxolimab in advanced cancers. Study-level points and caveats: Averaged across samples, CD8+ T cells carried more expanded clones than CD4+ did.

The method was immunoSEQ multiplex PCR; TCRdb's version includes in-frame clones alone and lacks a portion of them. The sample records 35,000 to 45,000 clones, around three quarters being singletons. Turning to this clone: Its antigen remains unknown.

Germline V gene data show CDR1 as MGHDK and CDR2 as SYGVNS. J lost 6 bases, V lost 1 base, and 8 bases had no gene match. The CDR3 has 15 amino acids. This specimen consisted of CD4+ or CD8+ T cells sorted from blood, obtained in a trial of the OX40 agonist ivuxolimab. This sequence was found in an adult with an advanced solid tumor such as melanoma, head and neck, liver or kidney cancer. The gene calls are TRBV25-1 and TRBJ1-1; 7 nucleotides line up with TRBD1. The CDR3 nucleotides are TGTGCCAGCAGTGAATGGGACAGCGGCCGGGCTGAAGCTTTCTTT. Protein product: CASSEWDSGRAEAFF.